The 15 T cell receptor beta chains below all came from one sample that was sequenced in a study of beta chain features in type 1 diabetes. Study-level results: Type 1 diabetes patients showed a moderate but significant shortening of TCRB CDR3s in all four CD4+ subsets.

TCRB transcripts that were expressed got sequenced, as all of the isolated RNA had been reverse transcribed. Some clones are missing from TCRdb's copy, which holds only in-frame ones; the method was immunoSEQ multiplex PCR. The table has a few hundred thousand clones, approximately 25% seen once; the top ten hold over 0.01%. Their cognate antigens are unknown. The sequenced sample consisted of naive CD4+ T cells from blood. Receptors were obtained from a woman aged 25 to 39 with type 1 diabetes.

The chain couples TRBV10-3 to TRBJ2-1; D perhaps matches TRBD2 (5 bases). Germline assignment: CDR1 ENHRY and CDR2 SYGVKD. With 6 bases removed from V and 7 bases from J, the gap between germline ends came to 10 bases. This CDR3 region has 12 residues. CDR3 sequence: CAISDYWNEQFF. The CDR3, as DNA: TGTGCCATCAGCGACTATTGGAATGAGCAGTTCTTC.

This clone was seen a handful of times. The V gene is TRBV7-2, the J gene TRBJ2-1; 7 positions agree with TRBD2. This CDR3 has 15 amino acids. V shed 1 base, J shed 8 bases, and the junction held 8 bases outside the gene matches. The germline V gene has CDR1 SGHTA and CDR2 FQGNSA. The CDR3 loop is CASSLGGEGIYEQFF. CDR3 DNA sequence: TGTGCCAGCAGCTTAGGGGGGGAGGGGATCTATGAGCAGTTCTTC.

This sequence joins TRBV9 and TRBJ2-5; D call uncertain. The V end was cut by 0 bases, the J end by 5 bases, with 8 bases between. This CDR3 has 13 amino acids. Germline values: CDR1 SGDLS, CDR2 YYNGEE. DNA of the CDR3: TGTGCCAGCAGCGTAGATCTCGGTGAGACCCAGTACTTC. Translated, it gives CASSVDLGETQYF.

V is TRBV5-5 and J is TRBJ1-2; tentative D call: TRBD1 (6 bases). The CDR3 has 16 amino acids. Trimming removed 2 bases from V and 2 bases from J, with 16 bases in between. The germline CDR1 and CDR2 sequences are SGHKS and YYEKEE (reference sequence). CDR3 bases: TGTGCCAGCAGCTTTTCCCCCTCAGGGGCGAACTATGGCTACACCTTC. Its protein is CASSFSPSGANYGYTF.

This clone was recorded a few times. The chain combines TRBV5-1 with TRBJ2-1, with 10 positions matching TRBD2. Germline-derived CDR1 and CDR2 are SGHRS and YFSETQ. The V segment lost 6 bases and the J segment 4 bases; nucleotides outside the gene matches: 4. This CDR3 has 14 residues. For the CDR3, the DNA is TGCGCCAGCAAACTAGCGGGGCTTTACAATGAGCAGTTCTTC. It yields the protein CASKLAGLYNEQFF.

This clone has a handful of counts. The genes are TRBV2 and TRBJ2-7, with 7 bases lining up with TRBD2. The junction had 13 bases not matched to a gene; V was cut back by 6 bases and J by 8 bases. In germline, CDR1 is SNHLY, CDR2 FYNNEI. The CDR3 consists of 14 residues. The CDR3 region is CASSETGTTGKQYF. CDR3 sequence (DNA): TGTGCCAGCAGCGAAACGGGGACTACTGGCAAGCAGTACTTC.

J is TRBJ1-1 and V is TRBV5-6; possibly TRBD1 for D (5 bases). V lost 0 bases to trimming and J lost 4 bases, with 10 bases between them. The CDR3 sequence is 14 residues long. Per the germline V gene, CDR1 is SGHDT and CDR2 is YYEEEE. In DNA, the CDR3 is TGTGCCAGCAGCTTGGGGGCCGGGGGCACTGAAGCTTTCTTT. This codes for CASSLGAGGTEAFF.

The gene calls are TRBV5-6 and TRBJ2-5; D might be TRBD1 (6 bases). The CDR3 extends over 15 amino acids. CDR1 is SGHDT and CDR2 is YYEEEE in the germline V gene. V lost 3 bases and J lost 1, with 13 bases in between. CDR3 nucleotides: TGTGCCAGCAGCTCCCTTACAGGGCCCCAAGAGACCCAGTACTTC. It specifies CASSSLTGPQETQYF.

This clone was observed a few times. The chain couples TRBV6-6 to TRBJ2-7; the D gene is possibly TRBD2 (5 bases). V lost 7 bases to trimming and J lost 0 bases, with 19 bases between them. CDR1 MNHNY and CDR2 SVGAGI come from the germline V gene (reference sequence). The CDR3 loop spans 16 amino acids. The CDR3 region is CASTGIANRFSYEQYF. The CDR3 DNA follows: TGTGCCAGCACCGGAATAGCGAATAGATTCTCCTACGAGCAGTACTTC.

The chain recombines TRBV7-9 with TRBJ2-2, with D uncertain. The CDR3 runs to 12 residues. From germline, CDR1 is SEHNR and CDR2 FQNEAQ (reference sequence). Between the trimmed V and J ends, which lost 5 bases and 5 bases, there was a span of 6 bases. The CDR3 loop is CASSPRTGELFF. The CDR3 nucleotides read TGTGCCAGCAGCCCTCGTACCGGGGAGCTGTTTTTT.

The genes are TRBV7-9 and TRBJ2-1, with 9 bases identical to TRBD2. V lost 3 bases and J lost 4; bases outside the gene matches: 13. The germline CDR1 and CDR2 sequences are SEHNR and FQNEAQ (reference sequence). The CDR3 loop spans 18 amino acids. CDR3 sequence (DNA): TGTGCCAGCAGCTTTCACCTAGCGGGAACACCTCGGTACAATGAGCAGTTCTTC. Protein product: CASSFHLAGTPRYNEQFF.

V usage is TRBV5-1 and J usage is TRBJ2-1, with D unresolved. Germline CDR1 SGHRS, CDR2 YFSETQ. This CDR3 has 14 residues. V shed 0 bases and J shed 9 bases, with 13 bases lying between them. The CDR3: CASSLEVNGREQFF. CDR3 nucleotides: TGCGCCAGCAGCTTGGAAGTTAACGGTCGTGAGCAGTTCTTC.

The chain uses TRBV19 and TRBJ2-1; D uncertain. CDR3 length equals 13 residues. Germline V gene data show CDR1 as LNHDA and CDR2 as SQIVND (reference sequence). V was clipped by 3 bases and J by 4 bases, with 7 bases between them. The CDR3 loop reads CASSITRYNEQFF. DNA of the CDR3: TGTGCCAGTAGTATTACAAGATACAATGAGCAGTTCTTC.

To note about this clone: Other DNA sequences of this sample code for an identical CDR3. The rearrangement links TRBV9 to TRBJ2-1, with no clear D. Germline assignment: CDR1 SGDLS and CDR2 YYNGEE. Trimming pared 0 bases from V and 5 bases from J, leaving 3 bases between. The CDR3 sequence is 12 residues long. The DNA for the CDR3 is TGTGCCAGCAGCGTAGGAGACAATGAGCAGTTCTTC. Translating it yields CASSVGDNEQFF.

The chain uses TRBV10-2 and TRBJ2-1, with a tentative D call TRBD2 (5 bases). CDR3 length: 15 amino acids. Trimming took off 4 bases at V and 0 bases at J, with 10 bases between the two ends. Germline CDR1 and CDR2: WSHSY and SAAADI. The CDR3 spells CASSGEFSSYNEQFF. In nucleotides, the CDR3 is TGCGCCAGCAGTGGGGAGTTCAGCTCCTACAATGAGCAGTTCTTC.